This TCR beta chain was identified in a study of Ad26.COV2.S vaccination and SARS-CoV-2 variants. Treatment of the sample: some 20 received Ad26.COV2.S at low or high dose, single or two shots; roughly five received placebo; per-sample allocation not given. Specimens were obtained on day 63 following the first vaccine or placebo injection. TCRdb keeps only in-frame clones here, not all; method: immunoSEQ multiplex PCR. Of around 450,000 clones in the sample, around 89% were seen once. In germline, CDR1 is SGHVS, CDR2 FQNEAQ. V shed 5 bases and J shed 3 bases, with 8 bases lying between them. The CDR3 totals 12 residues.

This sequence was found in a person between 18 and 59 years old who received the Ad26.COV2.S COVID-19 vaccine or a placebo. The chain uses TRBV7-8 and TRBJ2-7, with D hard to call. The sequencing used peripheral blood, collected in a trial of Ad26.COV2.S vaccine versus placebo. Written as DNA, the CDR3 is TGTGCCAGCAGCCTACTTTACTACGAGCAGTACTTC. This sequence encodes CASSLLYYEQYF.